Described below is a single T cell receptor (beta chain) sequence and its context. Its specificity is unknown. These data are taken from a study of cytomegalovirus exposure and HLA in healthy donors. The CDR3 consists of 16 residues. V was shortened by 0 bases and J by 2 bases, with 12 bases between the two germline ends. Germline CDR1 LGHNA, CDR2 YNFKEQ. The protocol was immunoSEQ multiplex PCR, while the TCRdb copy is restricted to in-frame clones and leaves out a portion. In the table there are around 60,000 clones, about 94% of which are singletons. General study points: The finding came from a later analysis; first-cohort TCR clusters tended to co-occur in the 95 to 150 validation repertoires. While the bulk of TCR sequences proved rare, some public TCRs turned up in many donors. The study recorded about 160 TCR beta chains that were cytomegalovirus-associated. Per published reports, the classifier diagnosed cytomegalovirus status with high specificity and sensitivity.

Sequences were obtained from PBMCs. This chain uses TRBV4-2 with TRBJ2-3; D unresolved. The sequence came from a man younger than 35 in good health and CMV-seropositive. The CDR3 sequence is CASSQDGWADTDTQYF. For the CDR3, the DNA is TGTGCCAGCAGCCAAGATGGGTGGGCAGACACAGATACGCAGTATTTT.